These 18 T cell receptor beta chains came from one sample sequenced in a study of beta chain features in type 1 diabetes. Sequencing targeted expressed TCRB transcripts, as all isolated RNA had been reverse transcribed. TCRdb's copy holds only in-frame clones and misses some; the assay was immunoSEQ multiplex PCR. The sample holds about 350,000 clones; roughly a fifth are singletons and the top ten take approximately 0.041%. The sample was naive CD4+ T cells from blood. The receptors originated from a woman aged 18-29 years in good health.

This clone came up a few times. CDR3 bases: TGCACCAGCAGCCAACTAGCTCATAGCACAGATACGCAGTATTTT. Its protein is CTSSQLAHSTDTQYF. The rearrangement links TRBV1 to TRBJ2-3; the table's D call, TRBD2, was not checked against the DNA. TRBV1 has pseudogene status. The CDR3 loop spans 15 amino acids.

This clone has a handful of counts. The DNA for the CDR3 is TGTGCCAGCAGCGCCCCCGGGCGGGGACAGGGGATCTCCTACGAGCAGTACTTC. This encodes CASSAPGRGQGISYEQYF. This sequence joins TRBV7-9 and TRBJ2-7, with 10 positions matching TRBD1. Germline V CDR1 and CDR2: SEHNR, FQNEAQ (reference sequence). This CDR3 is 18 amino acids long. V shed 5 bases, J shed 0 bases, and the junction held 13 bases outside the gene matches.

This chain links TRBV10-3 with TRBJ2-5; possible D gene TRBD2, 5 bases. V lost 8 bases and J 2 bases, leaving 15 bases between the germline ends. This CDR3 contains 14 residues. Germline V lookup: CDR1 ENHRY, CDR2 SYGVKD. DNA for the CDR3: TGTGCCATCGCCCCCGTGGAGGCTCAAGAGACCCAGTACTTC. Translation: CAIAPVEAQETQYF.

This rearrangement joins TRBV5-4 to TRBJ2-6; D unclear. Looked up from germline, CDR1 is SGHNT and CDR2 is YYREEE (reference sequence). V lost 5 bases and J lost 0, with 9 bases in between. CDR3 length: 15 amino acids. DNA of the CDR3: TGTGCCAGCAGTTTTAGTACCTCTGGGGCCAACGTCCTGACTTTC. Translating gives CASSFSTSGANVLTF.

V is TRBV6-5 and J is TRBJ1-2, with D unresolved. With 0 bases removed from V and 5 bases from J, the gap between germline ends came to 7 bases. Germline V lookup: CDR1 MNHEY, CDR2 SVGAGI. The CDR3 covers 13 residues. CDR3 loop: CASSYSDMYGYTF. The DNA for the CDR3 is TGTGCCAGCAGTTACTCCGACATGTATGGCTACACCTTC.

This chain links TRBV18 with TRBJ2-7; no clear D gene. The CDR3 has 12 residues. Per the germline V gene, CDR1 is KGHSH and CDR2 is LQKENI. The germline V and J ends were trimmed by 2 bases and 3 bases, with 5 bases remaining between them. The CDR3 region is CASSPGHYEQYF. The CDR3 DNA follows: TGTGCCAGCTCACCAGGCCACTACGAGCAGTACTTC.

This clone was counted between two and nine times. The V gene is TRBV6-5, the J gene TRBJ2-6; D remains unclear. The CDR3 has 14 amino acids. CDR1 MNHEY and CDR2 SVGAGI come from the germline V gene. V lost 2 bases to trimming and J lost 1 base, with 3 bases between them. This chain's CDR3 is CASSYRSGANVLTF. The CDR3, as DNA: TGTGCCAGCAGTTACCGGTCTGGGGCCAACGTCCTGACTTTC.

This clone was recorded a few times. One end of the junction does not line up with germline, which may come from a read error. The V call is TRBV4-3, the J call TRBJ2-1; 9 nucleotides line up with TRBD2. Germline V lookup: CDR1 LGHNA, CDR2 YSLEER. The CDR3 is 14 residues long. CDR3 protein: CASSQGLAFGEQFF. CDR3 sequence (DNA): TGCGCCAGCAGTCAAGGACTAGCGTTTGGGGAGCAGTTCTTC.

This clone was seen once. This chain uses TRBV1 with TRBJ2-7; the table calls TRBD2, which could not be checked here. TRBV1 is annotated as a pseudogene. CDR3 length: 18 residues. CDR3 in amino acids: CTSSQDPRLAPYSYEQYF. The CDR3 coding sequence is TGCACCAGCAGCCAAGATCCGAGACTAGCGCCTTACTCCTACGAGCAGTACTTC.

The gene calls are TRBV4-1 and TRBJ1-3; D is uncertain. Trimming left V 0 bases short and J 2 bases short, with 8 bases between. The CDR3 is 15 amino acids. Germline values: CDR1 MGHRA, CDR2 YSYEKL. CDR3 sequence: CASSQDPGTGNTIYF. CDR3 DNA sequence: TGCGCCAGCAGCCAAGATCCGGGGACTGGAAACACCATATATTTT.

This chain connects TRBV4-1 to TRBJ2-2, with 8 bases fitting TRBD1. The germline gives CDR1 MGHRA, CDR2 YSYEKL. The CDR3 has 16 amino acids. The V gene end was trimmed by 2 bases and the J gene end by 3 bases; junction bases not matched to a gene: 5. The CDR3 region is CASSQNRGADTGELFF. CDR3 DNA sequence: TGCGCCAGCAGCCAAAACAGGGGGGCGGACACCGGGGAGCTGTTTTTT.

This clone came up a few times. This chain's CDR3 is CASASSGSPYEQYF. CDR3 DNA: TGTGCCAGCGCCTCTTCGGGGTCACCCTACGAGCAGTACTTC. The chain couples TRBV19 to TRBJ2-7; tentatively, D is TRBD2 (5 bases). Germline CDR1 and CDR2: LNHDA and SQIVND (reference sequence). Trimming took off 9 bases at V and 2 bases at J, with 17 bases between the two ends. CDR3 length: 14 amino acids.

V and J are TRBV7-2 and TRBJ2-1; TRBD2 matches 10 bases. This CDR3 has 15 amino acids. The germline CDR1 and CDR2 sequences are SGHTA and FQGNSA. V trimming: 3 bases; J trimming: 4 bases; junction bases outside the gene matches: 3. The CDR3 region has the DNA TGTGCCAGCAGCTTTAAGACTAGCGGGTACAATGAGCAGTTCTTC. Residues: CASSFKTSGYNEQFF.

The sample holds a few counts of this clone. This sequence joins TRBV5-4 and TRBJ2-3; a weak D match, TRBD1 (6 bases). This CDR3 comprises 14 residues. Germline CDR1 and CDR2: SGHNT and YYREEE (reference sequence). Trimming pared 3 bases from V and 4 bases from J, leaving 12 bases between. In nucleotides, the CDR3 is TGTGCCAGCAGCTCAACAGGGAATGCAGATACGCAGTATTTT. It codes for CASSSTGNADTQYF.

This clone was counted a few times. This sequence joins TRBV28 and TRBJ2-7; weak D call: TRBD1 (5 bases). CDR3 length: 12 residues. In germline, CDR1 is MDHEN, CDR2 SYDVKM. The V end lost 2 bases, the J end lost 3 bases, and 5 bases lay between the germline ends. The DNA of the CDR3 is TGTGCCAGCAGTTTAGACAGCTACGAGCAGTACTTC. Translating it yields CASSLDSYEQYF. Full variable domain (rest looked up from reference TRBV28 and TRBJ2-7): DVKVTQSSRYLVKRTGEKVFLECVQDMDHENMFWYRQDPGLGLRLIYFSYDVKMKEKGDIPEGYSVSREKKERFSLILESASTNQTSMYLCASSLDSYEQYFGPGTRLTVT.

This clone appeared a few times. V gene TRBV2 combines with J gene TRBJ2-5; D uncertain. Trimming took off 6 bases at V and 5 bases at J, with 7 bases between the two ends. Germline CDR1 reads SNHLY; CDR2 reads FYNNEI. The CDR3 totals 11 residues. The CDR3 spells CASRGRETQYF. The CDR3, as DNA: TGTGCCAGCAGGGGCAGGGAGACCCAGTACTTC. The entire variable domain, with the rest obtained from reference TRBV2 and TRBJ2-5, is as follows: EPEVTQTPSHQVTQMGQEVILRCVPISNHLYFYWYRQILGQKVEFLVSFYNNEISEKSEIFDDQFSVERPDGSNFTLKIRSTKLEDSAMYFCASRGRETQYFGPGTRLLVL.

This chain joins TRBV18 and TRBJ2-3; D not certain. The CDR3 is 14 residues long. CDR1 and CDR2 (germline): KGHSH, LQKENI. V was cut by 0 bases and J by 2 bases, with 6 bases left in between. CDR3 nucleotide sequence: TGTGCCAGCTCACCACCAACGGTCACAGATACGCAGTATTTT. Translated: CASSPPTVTDTQYF. Full variable domain (remainder filled in from reference TRBV18 and TRBJ2-3): NAGVMQNPRHLVRRRGQEARLRCSPMKGHSHVYWYRQLPEEGLKFMVYLQKENIIDESGMPKERFSAEFPKEGPSILRIQQVVRGDSAAYFCASSPPTVTDTQYFGPGTRLTVL.

The chain has TRBV19 and TRBJ2-5; 11 bases are a match to TRBD1. CDR1 and CDR2 (germline): LNHDA, SQIVND (reference sequence). Unmatched junction bases numbered 12, after V lost 9 bases and J lost 3 bases. This CDR3 spans 16 amino acids. CDR3 sequence: CASRSYPGQGEETQYF. The CDR3 DNA reads TGTGCCAGCCGATCTTATCCGGGACAGGGGGAAGAGACCCAGTACTTC.